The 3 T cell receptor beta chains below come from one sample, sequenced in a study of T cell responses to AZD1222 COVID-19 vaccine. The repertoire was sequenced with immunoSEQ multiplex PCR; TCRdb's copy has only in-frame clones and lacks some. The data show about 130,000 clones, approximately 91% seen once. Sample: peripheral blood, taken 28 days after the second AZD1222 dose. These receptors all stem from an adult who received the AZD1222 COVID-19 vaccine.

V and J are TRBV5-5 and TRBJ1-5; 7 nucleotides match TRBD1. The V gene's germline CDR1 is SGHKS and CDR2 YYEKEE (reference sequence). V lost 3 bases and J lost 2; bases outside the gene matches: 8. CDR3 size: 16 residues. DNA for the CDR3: TGTGCCAGCAGCTCAGGGGGGAGAGGACGCAATCAGCCCCAGCATTTT. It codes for CASSSGGRGRNQPQHF.

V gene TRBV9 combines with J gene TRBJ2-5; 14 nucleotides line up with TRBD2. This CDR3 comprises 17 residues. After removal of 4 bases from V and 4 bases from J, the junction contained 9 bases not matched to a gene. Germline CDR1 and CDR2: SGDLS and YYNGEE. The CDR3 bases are TGTGCCAGCAGCCATGGGACTAGCGGGAGATTCGGAGAGACCCAGTACTTC. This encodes CASSHGTSGRFGETQYF.

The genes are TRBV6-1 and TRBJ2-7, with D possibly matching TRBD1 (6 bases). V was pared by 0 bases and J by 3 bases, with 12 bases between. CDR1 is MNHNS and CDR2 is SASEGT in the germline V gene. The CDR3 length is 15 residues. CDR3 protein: CASSEAADSSYEQYF. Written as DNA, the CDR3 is TGTGCCAGCAGTGAAGCAGCGGACAGTAGCTACGAGCAGTACTTC.